This TCR beta chain stems from a study of cytomegalovirus exposure and HLA in healthy donors (dated by TCRdb to the late 2010s). Context from the whole study: In an earlier analysis of some 610 of the donors, around 290 Gb of sequence data and 90 million to 130 million unique TCR beta sequences from some 170 million T cells were reported. An early release that covered some 640 HLA-typed donors contained approximately 300 gigabases of sequencing data and about 93 million unique TCR sequences. Among the roughly 400 genotyped donors, around 79% belonged to the genetic ancestry cluster associated with self-reported Caucasian donors. The study aimed to test whether cataloging public T cell receptors could reveal signatures of past pathogen exposure. The study profiled the T cell repertoires of 500 to 800 subjects by immunosequencing and related them to cytomegalovirus serostatus. A separate validation cohort of over 95 different subjects was used in addition to the approximately 700-subject first cohort. To predict cytomegalovirus infection status, the study combined high-throughput TCR immunosequencing, statistical association of individual TCRs with disease status, and machine learning. A later analysis re-analyzed previously published TCR beta repertoires from roughly 690 donors and added high-resolution HLA genotyping to study TCR occurrence patterns. In the later analysis, no new phenotypic data were used to find candidate immune exposures; instead, reliance was placed on TCR beta sequences and their occurrence across donors. To decide whether each TCR beta V gene segment behaved as functional or pseudogenic, an earlier analysis of over 500 of the donors relied on high-throughput TCR beta sequencing. Alongside the repertoire data, information on donor age, sex, ethnicity and CMV serostatus was compiled. A later genetic analysis used genome-wide SNP genotypes for about 65% of the 666 donors, treating that subset as a discovery cohort. All discovery cohort repertoires had been generated on a single sequencing platform. Both class I and class II loci were covered by HLA typing, at four-digit resolution. The number of typed donors differed by locus: roughly 620-640 for A, B, C, DRB1 and DQB1; 522 for DQA1; fewer than 610 for DPA1; and 450 to 480 for DPB1. Because of strong linkage in the cohort, roughly five DR-DQ haplotypes were treated as single units for association and clustering. Among around 400 genotyped donors of the cohort, an average of around 220,000 unique TCR beta nucleotide sequences was sequenced per donor, of which about 18% were non-productive. General conclusions and limits of the study: The 87-base-pair reads could not distinguish some IMGT-functional V segments, including TRBV6-2 and TRBV6-3, so those segments were excluded. Three of the identified cytomegalovirus-associated TCR beta chains were confirmed in vitro to be specific for cytomegalovirus antigens. In an earlier analysis of approximately 590 of the donors, most TCR beta V segments appeared in productive rearrangements about 87% or about 30% of the time, broadly matching IMGT annotations. A later analysis found that HLA-associated TCR beta chains were more clonally expanded and had lower generation probabilities than equally common non-associated chains. Roughly uniform sequencing depth across donors was assumed in presence/absence analyses, although this assumption may not hold. Several of the top co-occurrence clusters appeared to be linked to parvovirus B19, influenza, CMV and Epstein-Barr virus, according to a later analysis. In a later analysis, most CMV-associated TCR beta chains were found to appear HLA-restricted, with HLA associations seemingly driven largely by CMV exposure. A further reported finding was that TCR beta sequences accurately predicted the HLA-A and HLA-B alleles for most subjects in the first cohort. A later analysis associated 16,951 TCR beta sequences with specific HLA alleles at a false discovery rate of 0.05. In a later genetic analysis, fewer N-insertions in productive TCRs were reported among donors in an Asian-associated ancestry cluster than the roughly 710-donor mean. According to a later analysis, TCR association rates differed among HLA loci, with DRB1 alleles showing the most associated TCRs and HLA-C alleles showing the fewest. HLA typing was unavailable for some donors at each locus, so association tests used only the typed subset. The study listed 150 to 200 TCR beta chains as associated with cytomegalovirus. While some public TCRs were present in many individuals, most TCR sequences turned up only very rarely across donors. When HLA alleles, especially DR and DQ, strongly co-occurred, attributing TCR associations to individual alleles was difficult. It was suggested by the authors that the approach could potentially be generalized to other disease states and immunological phenotypes. Immune exposure information for the cohort was limited to CMV serostatus. Cytomegalovirus status was reported to be diagnosed by the classifier with high specificity and sensitivity in both the original and validation cohorts. A cluster of highly shared sequence variants was judged likely to represent a technical artifact of the sequencing pipeline. Linkage disequilibrium might explain the correlated functional status among segregating V segments, but an unknown experimental factor could not be excluded. The earlier analysis of 587 of the donors excluded 15 to 20 rarely observed V segments, including chromosome 9 orphons, because counts were too low. A later genetic analysis associated a missense DCLRE1C variant with V-gene and J-gene trimming of TCR beta chains, and an independent cohort replicated the association. In this cohort, only TCR beta chains were sequenced, and detectable features were limited by the absence of alpha or paired-chain data.

Libraries were prepared through the immunoSEQ multiplex PCR assay. The multiplex PCR relied on a mix of 60 forward primers for TCR Vbeta segments and 13 reverse primers for TCR Jbeta segments. The CDR3 region of rearranged TCR beta genes was amplified from genomic DNA with a multiplex PCR assay. The amplified TCR beta libraries were sequenced on the Illumina HiSeq System as 87-base-pair reads. The original pipeline was this. A later analysis counted some 80 million unique TCR beta chains across the 500 to 850 repertoires, and around 9.9 million of these chains were shared by at least two donors. Raw reads were error-corrected and collapsed into unique sequences with a nearest-neighbor algorithm that merged closely related sequences to remove PCR and sequencing errors. To assign V, D and J gene segments, CDR3 sequences were aligned to IMGT reference sequences. For a sequence to be retained, at least a six-nucleotide match to both a V gene segment and a J gene segment was required. A rearrangement was called productive if the CDR3 had no stop codons and remained in frame with V and J, and every other rearrangement was called non-productive. Following IMGT convention, CDR3 was defined as the stretch from the second conserved V-encoded cysteine to the conserved J-encoded phenylalanine. The earlier analysis of a few hundred of the donors excluded any sequence lacking an unambiguous match to a single V gene segment. An earlier analysis of just under 600 of the donors called V segments functional above 56.7% productive rearrangements and segregating when the between-donor standard deviation exceeded 5%. A statistical classification framework was built for diagnosing cytomegalovirus status from the catalog of TCR beta chain sequences. In a later analysis, TCR nucleotide sequences were compared against IMGT/GENE-DB human TR gene sequences so that V and J genes could be assigned. Using the TCRdist pipeline, a later analysis assigned CDR3 sequences along with most-parsimonious VDJ recombination scenarios. In a later analysis, each TCR beta chain was defined by its CDR3 amino acid sequence together with its V-gene family, and reads without a unique V-gene family were excluded. To address suspected cross-contamination and a sequencing artifact, a later analysis removed 450 to 700 highly shared, low-generation-probability nucleotide sequences. For each public chain, a later analysis derived a clonal expansion index from normalized ranks of inferred template counts within each repertoire. A later analysis computed generation probabilities with a VDJ recombination model fitted to out-of-frame rearrangements, and checked the results against IGoR. A later analysis scored TCR-TCR, TCR-HLA and TCR-CMV co-occurrence with hypergeometric tests, applying a repertoire-size bias correction to TCR pairs. In a later analysis, false discovery rates were estimated by permuting HLA or CMV assignments 20 times. In a later analysis, co-occurring TCRs were grouped using DBSCAN, and TCRdist sequence similarity was added for clustering within HLA-allele-positive subsets. Co-occurrence clustering excluded repertoires with fewer than 30,000 or more than 120,000 public chains, plus five with anomalous nucleotide sharing. TCRdb provides this immuneACCESS table in a form limited to in-frame rearrangements. Some clones are lacking; in checked studies, under half of them reflect an unresolved V gene, and why the rest are absent is not known. D and trimming come from the DNA, and the V and J calls and clone size come from that table. The sample table lists some 200,000 clones, 70% of them with a count of one. The top ten clonotypes cover approximately 2.5% of the sample.

The cohort comprised approximately 700 healthy bone marrow donors. At the time of sampling, every cohort member was nominally healthy, though immune exposures that went unrecorded were likely present. The donor was CMV seropositive and belonged to the group of 250 to 300 seropositive cohort members. Each donor provided a peripheral blood sample, and peripheral blood mononuclear cells were used for TCR beta sequencing. Genomic DNA was extracted from the blood cell samples with the Qiagen DNeasy Blood Extraction Kit. A remark on this clone: Its antigen specificity is not known. One base away there is no much larger clone; base qualities are not given.

The CDR3 contains 16 residues, cysteine and phenylalanine counted. Here the CDR3 DNA is all that survives: 48 bases in frame from base 1. From the germline V gene, CDR1 is MGHRA and CDR2 is YSYEKL. Relative to germline, V is 1 base shorter and J is 4 bases shorter, with 14 bases between their ends. The sequence links TRBV4-1 to TRBJ1-3, with a tentative D gene TRBD1 over 6 matching bases. Sequences were obtained from PBMCs. This TCR was sampled from a man aged 35 to 55 in good health and CMV-seropositive. Here is the DNA: TGCGCCAGCAGCCAAGGTCGGTTAGGGACAGGAAACACCATATATTTT. It codes for CASSQGRLGTGNTIYF.